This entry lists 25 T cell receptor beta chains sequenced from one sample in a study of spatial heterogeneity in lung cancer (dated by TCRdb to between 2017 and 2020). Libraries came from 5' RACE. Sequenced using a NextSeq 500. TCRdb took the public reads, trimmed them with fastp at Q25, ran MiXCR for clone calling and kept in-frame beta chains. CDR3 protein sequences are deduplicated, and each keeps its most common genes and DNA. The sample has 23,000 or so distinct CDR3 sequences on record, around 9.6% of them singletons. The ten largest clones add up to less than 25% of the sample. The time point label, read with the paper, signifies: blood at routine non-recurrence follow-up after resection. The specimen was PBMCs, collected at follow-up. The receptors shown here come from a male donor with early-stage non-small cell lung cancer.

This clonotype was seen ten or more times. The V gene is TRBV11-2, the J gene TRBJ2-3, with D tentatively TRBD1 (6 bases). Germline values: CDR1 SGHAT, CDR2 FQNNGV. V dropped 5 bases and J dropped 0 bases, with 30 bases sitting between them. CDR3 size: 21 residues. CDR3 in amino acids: CASSQSWVTGTGTSSTDTQYF. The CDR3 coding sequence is TGTGCCAGCAGCCAATCATGGGTCACCGGGACCGGGACATCAAGCACAGATACGCAGTATTTT.

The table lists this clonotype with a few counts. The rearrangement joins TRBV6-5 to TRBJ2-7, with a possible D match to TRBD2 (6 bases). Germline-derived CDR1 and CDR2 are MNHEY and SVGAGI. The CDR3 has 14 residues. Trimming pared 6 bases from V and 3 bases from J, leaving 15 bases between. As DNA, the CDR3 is TGTGCCAGCAGCGTTCAGGAGGGCAACTACGAGCAGTACTTC. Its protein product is CASSVQEGNYEQYF.

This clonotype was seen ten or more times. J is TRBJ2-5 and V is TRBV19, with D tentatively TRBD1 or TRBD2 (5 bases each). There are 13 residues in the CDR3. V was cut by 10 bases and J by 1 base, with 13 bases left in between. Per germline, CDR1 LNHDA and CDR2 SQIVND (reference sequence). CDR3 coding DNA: TGTGCCACCCTGGGACCGCCCCAAGAGACCCAGTACTTC. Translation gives CATLGPPQETQYF.

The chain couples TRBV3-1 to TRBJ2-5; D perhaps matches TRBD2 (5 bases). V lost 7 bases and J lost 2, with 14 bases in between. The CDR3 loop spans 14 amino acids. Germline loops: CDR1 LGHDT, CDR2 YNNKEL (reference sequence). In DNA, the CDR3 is TGTGCCAGCATGCCCGGACTTTTACAAGAGACCCAGTACTTC. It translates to CASMPGLLQETQYF.

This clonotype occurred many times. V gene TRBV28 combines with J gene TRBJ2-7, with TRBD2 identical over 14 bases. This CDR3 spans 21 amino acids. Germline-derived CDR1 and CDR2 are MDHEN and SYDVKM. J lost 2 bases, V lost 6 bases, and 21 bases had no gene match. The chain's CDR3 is CASSGNRARLAGGMRTYEQYF. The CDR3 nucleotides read TGTGCCAGCAGCGGAAATCGAGCGAGACTAGCGGGGGGGATGAGGACCTACGAGCAGTACTTC.

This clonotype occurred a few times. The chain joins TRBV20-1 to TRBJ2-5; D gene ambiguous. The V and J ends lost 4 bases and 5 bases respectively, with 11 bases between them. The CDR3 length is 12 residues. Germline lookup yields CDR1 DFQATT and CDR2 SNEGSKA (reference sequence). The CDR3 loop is CSAKNKAETQYF. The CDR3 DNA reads TGCAGTGCTAAGAATAAAGCGGAGACCCAGTACTTC.

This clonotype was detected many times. The CDR3 DNA reads as TGTGCCAGCAGTCCCCACTCCGGAGGGGTCCAAAGGCCCAACGTCCTGACTTTC. Its translation is CASSPHSGGVQRPNVLTF. The chain couples TRBV6-2 or TRBV6-3 to TRBJ2-6, with D perhaps TRBD2 (6 bases). The CDR3 totals 18 residues. The germline V gene encodes CDR1 MNHEY and CDR2 SVGEGT. The ends were cut back, 5 bases at V and 8 bases at J, with 25 bases in the middle.

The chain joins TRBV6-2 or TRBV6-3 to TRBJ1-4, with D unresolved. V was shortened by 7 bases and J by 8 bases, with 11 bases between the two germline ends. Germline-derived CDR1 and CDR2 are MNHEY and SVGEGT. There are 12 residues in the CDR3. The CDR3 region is CASNNPGEKLFF. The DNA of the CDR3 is TGTGCCAGCAATAACCCGGGAGAAAAACTGTTTTTT.

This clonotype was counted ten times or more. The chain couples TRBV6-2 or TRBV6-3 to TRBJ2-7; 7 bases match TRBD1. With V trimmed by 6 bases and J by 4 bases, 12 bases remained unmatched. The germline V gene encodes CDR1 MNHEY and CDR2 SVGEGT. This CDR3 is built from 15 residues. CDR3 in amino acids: CASSTGQVGAYEQYF. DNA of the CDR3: TGTGCCAGCAGCACCGGACAGGTCGGGGCTTACGAGCAGTACTTC.

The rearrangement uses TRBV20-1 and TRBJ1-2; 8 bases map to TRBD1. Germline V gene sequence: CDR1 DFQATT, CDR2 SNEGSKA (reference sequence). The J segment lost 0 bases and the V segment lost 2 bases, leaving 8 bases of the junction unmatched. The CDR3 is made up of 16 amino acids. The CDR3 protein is CSARRGTGGTNYGYTF. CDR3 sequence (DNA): TGCAGTGCTAGAAGGGGGACAGGAGGAACTAACTATGGCTACACCTTC.

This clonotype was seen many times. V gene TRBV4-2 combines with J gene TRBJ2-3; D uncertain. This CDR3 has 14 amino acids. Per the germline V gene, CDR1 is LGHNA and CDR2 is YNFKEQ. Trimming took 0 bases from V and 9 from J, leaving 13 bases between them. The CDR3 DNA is TGTGCCAGCAGCCAAGAGGGGTCTAGTAAAACGCAGTATTTT. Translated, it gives CASSQEGSSKTQYF.

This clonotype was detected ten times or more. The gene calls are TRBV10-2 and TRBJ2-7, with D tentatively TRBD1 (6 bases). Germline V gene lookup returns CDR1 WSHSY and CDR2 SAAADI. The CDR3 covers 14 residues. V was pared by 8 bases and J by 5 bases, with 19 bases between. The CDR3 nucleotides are TGCGCCAGCGACAGAACAGGGTTGAACCACGAGCAGTACTTC. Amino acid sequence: CASDRTGLNHEQYF.

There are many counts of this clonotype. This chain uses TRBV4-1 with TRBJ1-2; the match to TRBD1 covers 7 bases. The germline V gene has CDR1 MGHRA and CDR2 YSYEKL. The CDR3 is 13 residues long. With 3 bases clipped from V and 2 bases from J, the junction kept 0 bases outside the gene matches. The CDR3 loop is CASSQDRNYGYTF. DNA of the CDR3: TGCGCCAGCAGCCAGGACAGGAACTATGGCTACACCTTC.

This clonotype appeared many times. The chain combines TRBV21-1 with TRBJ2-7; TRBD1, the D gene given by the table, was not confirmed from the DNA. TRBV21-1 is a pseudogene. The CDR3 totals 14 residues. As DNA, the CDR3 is TGTGCCAGCAGCAACCCCCAGGGGGCGCCTGAGCAGTACTTC. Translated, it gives CASSNPQGAPEQYF.

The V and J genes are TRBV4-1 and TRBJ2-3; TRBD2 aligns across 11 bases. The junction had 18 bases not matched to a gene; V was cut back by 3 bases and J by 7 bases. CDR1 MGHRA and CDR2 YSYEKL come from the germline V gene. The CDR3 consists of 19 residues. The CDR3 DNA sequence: TGCGCCAGCAGCCAGGGGAATCCTAGCGGGGGGCCAGGCAGGTATACGCAGTATTTT. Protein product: CASSQGNPSGGPGRYTQYF.

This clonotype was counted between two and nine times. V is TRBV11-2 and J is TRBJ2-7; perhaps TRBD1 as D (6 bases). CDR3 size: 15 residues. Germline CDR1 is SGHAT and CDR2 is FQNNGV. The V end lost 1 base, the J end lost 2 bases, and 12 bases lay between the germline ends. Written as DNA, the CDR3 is TGTGCCAGCAGCTTAGGGCAGGGGCGTGCCTACGAGCAGTACTTC. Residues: CASSLGQGRAYEQYF.

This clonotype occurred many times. CDR3 DNA sequence: TGTGCCTGGAGCTTAGCGGGTCGGACAGATACGCAGTATTTT. It encodes CAWSLAGRTDTQYF. The chain uses TRBV30 and TRBJ2-3; 7 nucleotides line up with TRBD2. CDR1 is GTSNPN and CDR2 is SVGIG in the germline V gene (reference sequence). The junction had 6 bases not matched to a gene; V was cut back by 3 bases and J by 3 bases. The CDR3 length is 14 residues.

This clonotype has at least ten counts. The CDR3 DNA reads as TGTGCCAGCAGCCCGCGGGGGGGAGTAAGCACAGATACGCAGTATTTT. Its protein is CASSPRGGVSTDTQYF. The chain has TRBV3-1 and TRBJ2-3; 9 positions match TRBD2. Germline V gene sequence: CDR1 LGHDT, CDR2 YNNKEL (reference sequence). V dropped 4 bases and J dropped 0; count of bases not matched to a gene: 5. The CDR3 is 16 residues long.

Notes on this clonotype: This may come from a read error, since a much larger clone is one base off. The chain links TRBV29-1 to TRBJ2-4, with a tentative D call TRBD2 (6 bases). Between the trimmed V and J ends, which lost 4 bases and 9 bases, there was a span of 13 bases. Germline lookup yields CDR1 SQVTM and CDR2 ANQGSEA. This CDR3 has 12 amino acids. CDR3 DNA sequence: TGCAGCGTTGCCGGGAGAGGAGGCATTCAGTACTTC. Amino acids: CSVAGRGGIQYF.

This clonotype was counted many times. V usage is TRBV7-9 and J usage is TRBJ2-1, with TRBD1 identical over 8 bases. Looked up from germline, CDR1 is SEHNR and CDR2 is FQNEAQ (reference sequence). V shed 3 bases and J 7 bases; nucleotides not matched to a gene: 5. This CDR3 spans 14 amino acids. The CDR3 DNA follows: TGTGCCAGCAGCTTGGACAGGGCTCGAAATGAGCAGTTCTTC. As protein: CASSLDRARNEQFF.

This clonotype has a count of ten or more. The CDR3 region has the DNA TGTGCCAGCAGTTTCCTCCCGGGACAGGGTAGAAACAATGAGCAGTTCTTC. Its protein product is CASSFLPGQGRNNEQFF. J is TRBJ2-1 and V is TRBV12-3 or TRBV12-4; TRBD1 matches 9 bases. The J segment lost 5 bases and the V segment lost 3 bases, leaving 11 bases of the junction unmatched. The CDR3 has 17 residues.

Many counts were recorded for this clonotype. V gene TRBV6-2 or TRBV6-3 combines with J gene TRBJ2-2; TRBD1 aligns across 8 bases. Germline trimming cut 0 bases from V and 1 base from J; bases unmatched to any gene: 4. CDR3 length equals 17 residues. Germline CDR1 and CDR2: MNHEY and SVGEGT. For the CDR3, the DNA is TGTGCCAGCAGTTACTCCCGGACAGGGTTGAACACCGGGGAGCTGTTTTTT. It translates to CASSYSRTGLNTGELFF.

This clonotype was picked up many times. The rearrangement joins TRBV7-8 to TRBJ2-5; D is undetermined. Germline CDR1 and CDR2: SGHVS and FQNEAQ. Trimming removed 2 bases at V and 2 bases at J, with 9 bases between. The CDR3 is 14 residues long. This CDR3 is CASSLLSGQETQYF. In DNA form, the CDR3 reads TGTGCCAGCAGCTTATTGTCTGGACAAGAGACCCAGTACTTC.

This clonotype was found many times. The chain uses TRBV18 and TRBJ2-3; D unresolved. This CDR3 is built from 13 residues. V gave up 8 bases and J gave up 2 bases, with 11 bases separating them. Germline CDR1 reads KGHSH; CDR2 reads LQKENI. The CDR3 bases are TGTGCCAGCCAGCCCGGGCCCACAGATACGCAGTATTTT. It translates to CASQPGPTDTQYF.

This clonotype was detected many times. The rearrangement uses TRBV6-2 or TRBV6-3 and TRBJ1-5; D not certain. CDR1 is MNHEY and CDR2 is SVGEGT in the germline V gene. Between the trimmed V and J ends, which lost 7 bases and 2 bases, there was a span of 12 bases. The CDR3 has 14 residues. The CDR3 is CASTFGIGNQPQHF. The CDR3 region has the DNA TGTGCCAGCACCTTTGGGATTGGCAATCAGCCCCAGCATTTT.